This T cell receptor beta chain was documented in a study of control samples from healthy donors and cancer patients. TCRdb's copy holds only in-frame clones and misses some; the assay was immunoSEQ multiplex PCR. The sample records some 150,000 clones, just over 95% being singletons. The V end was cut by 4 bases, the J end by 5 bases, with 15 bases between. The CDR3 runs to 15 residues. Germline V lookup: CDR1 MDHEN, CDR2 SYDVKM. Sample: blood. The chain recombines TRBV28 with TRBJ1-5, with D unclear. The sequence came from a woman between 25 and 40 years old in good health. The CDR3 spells CASSSPRGPYQPQHF. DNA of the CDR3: TGTGCCAGCAGTTCCCCCCGCGGACCGTATCAGCCCCAGCATTTT.